These 10 T cell receptor beta chains came from one sample sequenced in a study of the immune and genomic landscape of osteosarcoma. Sequenced by immunoSEQ multiplex PCR; TCRdb stores in-frame clones only, minus some. Among about 6,200 clones listed, almost 70% were seen once. Primary, local recurrence and metastasis osteosarcoma tumors were taken after treatment from poor-prognosis patients. The sample was osteosarcoma tumor tissue from the lung. Receptors were obtained from a human donor with osteosarcoma.

This sequence joins TRBV30 and TRBJ2-7, with a tentative D call TRBD1 (6 bases). This CDR3 contains 14 residues. Germline CDR1 and CDR2: GTSNPN and SVGIG (reference sequence). The V and J ends lost 5 bases and 5 bases respectively, with 19 bases between them. DNA of the CDR3: TGTGCCTGGGGCGTAATGCAGGGGCGGGACGAGCAGTACTTC. Translated: CAWGVMQGRDEQYF. The variable domain in full, completed from reference TRBV30 and TRBJ2-7, reads SQTIHQWPATLVQPVGSPLSLECTVEGTSNPNLYWYRQAAGRGLQLLFYSVGIGQISSEVPQNLSASRPQDRQFILSSKKLLLSDSGFYLCAWGVMQGRDEQYFGPGTRLTVT.

The rearrangement joins TRBV4-3 to TRBJ2-2; no definite D call. Germline values: CDR1 LGHNA, CDR2 YSLEER. This CDR3 is 17 amino acids long. V was shortened by 1 base and J by 8 bases, with 20 bases between the two germline ends. In DNA form, the CDR3 reads TGCGCCAGCAGCCAAGCCGAAAGGGTCCTTGGGCGGGGGGAGCTGTTTTTT. Translated: CASSQAERVLGRGELFF.

The chain couples TRBV5-8 to TRBJ1-1; perhaps TRBD1 as D (6 bases). CDR1 SGHTS and CDR2 YDEGEE come from the germline V gene. The CDR3 contains 14 residues. The V end was cut by 0 bases, the J end by 1 base, with 7 bases between. CDR3 DNA sequence: TGTGCCAGCAGCTTGGTACAGGGGAACACTGAAGCTTTCTTT. It is translated as CASSLVQGNTEAFF.

This chain joins TRBV28 and TRBJ2-7; D is tentatively TRBD1 or TRBD2 (5 bases each). V shed 5 bases and J shed 3 bases, with 20 bases lying between them. This CDR3 contains 16 residues. Germline V gene lookup returns CDR1 MDHEN and CDR2 SYDVKM. Here the CDR3 reads CASSPPPPGPFYEQYF. In DNA form, the CDR3 reads TGTGCCAGCAGTCCACCCCCCCCGGGACCTTTCTACGAGCAGTACTTC.

The chain uses TRBV9 and TRBJ1-4, with a tentative D call TRBD1 (5 bases). V dropped 4 bases and J dropped 5 bases, with 12 bases sitting between them. CDR1 and CDR2 (germline): SGDLS, YYNGEE. This CDR3 is built from 14 residues. This CDR3 is CASSSGQRNEKLFF. Here the CDR3 DNA reads TGTGCCAGCAGCTCCGGACAACGAAATGAAAAACTGTTTTTT.

V and J are TRBV30 and TRBJ1-2; D possibly corresponds to TRBD1 (5 bases). This CDR3 has 17 residues. The V end lost 4 bases, the J end lost 3 bases, and 24 bases lay between the germline ends. CDR1 GTSNPN and CDR2 SVGIG come from the germline V gene (reference sequence). The chain's CDR3 is CAWKDSELADTYYGYTF. CDR3 bases: TGTGCCTGGAAGGACTCCGAACTTGCGGACACCTACTATGGCTACACCTTC.

Only one count was recorded for this clone. The chain uses TRBV5-5 and TRBJ1-5; 9 nucleotides agree with TRBD1. V was pared by 4 bases and J by 5 bases, with 7 bases of the junction left unmatched. This CDR3 spans 15 amino acids. The germline CDR1 and CDR2 sequences are SGHKS and YYEKEE (reference sequence). The CDR3 DNA reads as TGTGCCAGCAGCCCTCGGGACAGGGTTTATCAGCCCCAGCATTTT. Its protein is CASSPRDRVYQPQHF.

The chain recombines TRBV7-9 with TRBJ1-1; 8 nucleotides align to TRBD1. The CDR3 runs to 14 residues. The trim removed 2 bases at V and 7 bases at J, leaving 6 bases unmatched. Germline CDR1 reads SEHNR; CDR2 reads FQNEAQ (reference sequence). CDR3 DNA sequence: TGTGCCAGCAGCTTAATACAGGGGGGGAGTGAAGCTTTCTTT. Protein: CASSLIQGGSEAFF.

This clone was seen only a few times. The V call is TRBV28, the J call TRBJ2-7, with 9 bases lining up with TRBD2. The length of the CDR3 is 19 residues. J was trimmed by 3 bases and V by 6 bases; bases with no gene match: 21. Germline values: CDR1 MDHEN, CDR2 SYDVKM. The CDR3 loop reads CASSPLTLFSGGSFYEQYF. The CDR3 bases are TGTGCCAGCAGCCCCCTCACTCTGTTTAGCGGGGGCTCTTTCTACGAGCAGTACTTC.

The genes are TRBV7-3 and TRBJ2-1, with D possibly being TRBD2 (5 bases). Trimming took off 7 bases at V and 9 bases at J, with 16 bases between the two ends. The germline V gene encodes CDR1 SGHTA and CDR2 FQGTGA. The CDR3 consists of 13 residues. The CDR3 region is CASTLNEGREQFF. The CDR3 bases are TGTGCCAGCACACTAAACGAGGGTCGTGAGCAGTTCTTC.